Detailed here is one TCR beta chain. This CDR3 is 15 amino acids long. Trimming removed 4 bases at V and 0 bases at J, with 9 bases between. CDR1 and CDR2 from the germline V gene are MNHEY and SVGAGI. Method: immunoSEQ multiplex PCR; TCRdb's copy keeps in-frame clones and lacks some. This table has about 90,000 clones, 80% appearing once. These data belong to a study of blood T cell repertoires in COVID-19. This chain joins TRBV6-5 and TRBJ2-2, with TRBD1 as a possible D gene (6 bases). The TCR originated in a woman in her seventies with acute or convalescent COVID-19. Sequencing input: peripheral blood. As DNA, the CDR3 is TGTGCCAGCAGTTTGGACAGCGCGAACACCGGGGAGCTGTTTTTT. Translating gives CASSLDSANTGELFF.